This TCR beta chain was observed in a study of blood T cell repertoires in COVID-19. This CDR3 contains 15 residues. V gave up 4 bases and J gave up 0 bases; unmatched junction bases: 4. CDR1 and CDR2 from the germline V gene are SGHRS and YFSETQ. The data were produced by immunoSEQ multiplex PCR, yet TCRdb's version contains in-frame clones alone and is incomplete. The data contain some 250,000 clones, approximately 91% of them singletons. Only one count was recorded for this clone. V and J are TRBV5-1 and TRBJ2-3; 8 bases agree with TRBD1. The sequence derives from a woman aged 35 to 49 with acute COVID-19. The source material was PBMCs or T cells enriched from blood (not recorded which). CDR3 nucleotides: TGCGCCAGCAGCCTTGGACAGGGAAGCACAGATACGCAGTATTTT. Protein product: CASSLGQGSTDTQYF.